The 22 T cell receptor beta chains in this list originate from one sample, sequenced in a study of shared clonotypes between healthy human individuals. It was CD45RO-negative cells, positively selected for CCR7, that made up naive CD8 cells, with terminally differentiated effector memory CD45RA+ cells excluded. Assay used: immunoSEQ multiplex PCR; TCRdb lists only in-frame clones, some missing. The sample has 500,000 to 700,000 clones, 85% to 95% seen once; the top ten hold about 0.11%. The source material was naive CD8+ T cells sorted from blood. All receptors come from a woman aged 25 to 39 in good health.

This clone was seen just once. This CDR3 is CASKAGLAGGYEQYF. Here the CDR3 DNA reads TGTGCCAGTAAAGCGGGACTAGCGGGAGGCTACGAGCAGTACTTC. The gene calls are TRBV19 and TRBJ2-7, with 15 bases lining up with TRBD2. CDR1 and CDR2 from the germline V gene are LNHDA and SQIVND (reference sequence). This CDR3 is built from 15 residues. J was trimmed by 3 bases and V by 7 bases; bases with no gene match: 4.

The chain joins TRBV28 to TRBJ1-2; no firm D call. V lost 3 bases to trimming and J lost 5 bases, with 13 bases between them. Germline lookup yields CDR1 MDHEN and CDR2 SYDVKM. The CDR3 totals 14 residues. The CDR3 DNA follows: TGTGCCAGCAGTTTCGCGCCGACGGGGTATGGCTACACCTTC. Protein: CASSFAPTGYGYTF.

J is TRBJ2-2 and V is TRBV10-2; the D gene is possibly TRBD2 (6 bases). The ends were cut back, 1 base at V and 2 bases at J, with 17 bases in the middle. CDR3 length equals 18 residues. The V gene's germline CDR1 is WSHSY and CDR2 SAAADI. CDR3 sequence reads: CASSEYGPGALNTGELFF. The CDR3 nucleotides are TGCGCCAGCAGTGAGTACGGTCCGGGAGCGCTAAACACCGGGGAGCTGTTTTTT.

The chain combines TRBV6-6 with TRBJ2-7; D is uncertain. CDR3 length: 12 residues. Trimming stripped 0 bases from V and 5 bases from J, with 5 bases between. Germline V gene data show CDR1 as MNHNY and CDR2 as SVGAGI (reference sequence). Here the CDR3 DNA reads TGTGCCAGCAGTTACTCGACTGACGAGCAGTACTTC. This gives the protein CASSYSTDEQYF.

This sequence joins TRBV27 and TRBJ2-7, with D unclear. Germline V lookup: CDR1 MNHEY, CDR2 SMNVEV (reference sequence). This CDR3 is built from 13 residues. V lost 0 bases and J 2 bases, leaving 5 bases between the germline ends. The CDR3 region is CASSLSFAYEQYF. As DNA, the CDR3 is TGTGCCAGCAGTTTATCCTTCGCCTACGAGCAGTACTTC.

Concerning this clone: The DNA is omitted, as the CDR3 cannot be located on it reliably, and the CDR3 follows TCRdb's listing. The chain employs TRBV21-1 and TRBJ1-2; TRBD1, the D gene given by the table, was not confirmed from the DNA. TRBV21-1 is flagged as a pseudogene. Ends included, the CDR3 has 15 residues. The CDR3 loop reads CASSKVGTGSKGYTF.

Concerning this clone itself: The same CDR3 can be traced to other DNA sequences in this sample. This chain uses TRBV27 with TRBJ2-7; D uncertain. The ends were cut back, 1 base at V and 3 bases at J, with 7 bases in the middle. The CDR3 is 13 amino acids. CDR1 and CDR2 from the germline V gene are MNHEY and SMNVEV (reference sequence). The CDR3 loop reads CASSLLGGYEQYF. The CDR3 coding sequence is TGTGCCAGCAGTTTATTGGGTGGCTACGAGCAGTACTTC.

The CDR3 coding sequence is TGTGCCAGCAGTACCGCGACAGGGGGCGGTGGCTACACCTTC. This sequence encodes CASSTATGGGGYTF. The V gene is TRBV6-5, the J gene TRBJ1-2; 10 nucleotides align to TRBD1. Germline V gives CDR1 MNHEY, CDR2 SVGAGI. There are 14 residues in the CDR3. V lost 5 bases, J lost 7 bases, and 7 bases stayed unmatched.

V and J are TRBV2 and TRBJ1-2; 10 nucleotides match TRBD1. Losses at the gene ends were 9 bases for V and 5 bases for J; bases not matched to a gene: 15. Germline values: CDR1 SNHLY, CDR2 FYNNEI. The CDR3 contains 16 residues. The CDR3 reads CASKNHPGTGEYGYTF. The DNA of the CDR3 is TGTGCCAGTAAAAACCATCCCGGGACAGGGGAATATGGCTACACCTTC.

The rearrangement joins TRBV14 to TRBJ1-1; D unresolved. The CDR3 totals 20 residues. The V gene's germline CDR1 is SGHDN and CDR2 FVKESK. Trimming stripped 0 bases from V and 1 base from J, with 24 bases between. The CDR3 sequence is CASSQELGPQVLSGNTEAFF. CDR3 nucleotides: TGTGCCAGCAGCCAAGAATTAGGGCCTCAAGTCCTGAGTGGGAACACTGAAGCTTTCTTT.

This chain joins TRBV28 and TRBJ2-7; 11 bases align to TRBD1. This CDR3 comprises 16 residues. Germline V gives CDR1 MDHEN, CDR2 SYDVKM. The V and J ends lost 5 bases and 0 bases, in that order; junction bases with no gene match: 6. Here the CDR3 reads CASSPRDRGVSYEQYF. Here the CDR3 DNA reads TGTGCCAGCAGTCCTCGGGACAGGGGGGTCTCCTACGAGCAGTACTTC. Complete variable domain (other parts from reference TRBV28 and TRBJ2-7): DVKVTQSSRYLVKRTGEKVFLECVQDMDHENMFWYRQDPGLGLRLIYFSYDVKMKEKGDIPEGYSVSREKKERFSLILESASTNQTSMYLCASSPRDRGVSYEQYFGPGTRLTVT.

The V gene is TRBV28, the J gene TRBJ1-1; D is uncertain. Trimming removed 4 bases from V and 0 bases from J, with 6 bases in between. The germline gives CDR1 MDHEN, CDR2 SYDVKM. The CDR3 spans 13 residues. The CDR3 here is CASSSRMNTEAFF. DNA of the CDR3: TGTGCCAGCAGTTCTCGGATGAACACTGAAGCTTTCTTT.

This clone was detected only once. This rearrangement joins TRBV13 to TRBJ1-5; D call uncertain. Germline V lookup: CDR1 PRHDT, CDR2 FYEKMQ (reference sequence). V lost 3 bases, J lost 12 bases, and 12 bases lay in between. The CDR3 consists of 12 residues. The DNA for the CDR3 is TGTGCCAGCAGCTTGGGGTCTGAGATCCAGCATTTT. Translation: CASSLGSEIQHF.

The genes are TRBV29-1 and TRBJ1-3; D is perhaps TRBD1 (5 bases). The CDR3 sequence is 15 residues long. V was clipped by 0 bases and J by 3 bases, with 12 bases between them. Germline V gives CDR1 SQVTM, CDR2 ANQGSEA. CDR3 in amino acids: CSVEEGRGYGNTIYF. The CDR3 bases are TGCAGCGTTGAAGAGGGAAGGGGCTATGGAAACACCATATATTTT.

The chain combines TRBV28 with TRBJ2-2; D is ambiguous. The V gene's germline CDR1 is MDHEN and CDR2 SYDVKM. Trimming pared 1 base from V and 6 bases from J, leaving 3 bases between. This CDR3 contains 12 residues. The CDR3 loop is CASSLSPGELFF. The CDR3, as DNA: TGTGCCAGCAGTTTATCCCCCGGGGAGCTGTTTTTT.

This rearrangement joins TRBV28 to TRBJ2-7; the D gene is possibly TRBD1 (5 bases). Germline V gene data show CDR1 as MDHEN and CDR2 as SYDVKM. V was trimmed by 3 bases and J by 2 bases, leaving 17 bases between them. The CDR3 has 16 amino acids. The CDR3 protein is CASSLGFHKGTYEQYF. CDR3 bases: TGTGCCAGCAGTTTGGGGTTTCATAAGGGGACCTACGAGCAGTACTTC. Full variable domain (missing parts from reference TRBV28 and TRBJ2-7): DVKVTQSSRYLVKRTGEKVFLECVQDMDHENMFWYRQDPGLGLRLIYFSYDVKMKEKGDIPEGYSVSREKKERFSLILESASTNQTSMYLCASSLGFHKGTYEQYFGPGTRLTVT.

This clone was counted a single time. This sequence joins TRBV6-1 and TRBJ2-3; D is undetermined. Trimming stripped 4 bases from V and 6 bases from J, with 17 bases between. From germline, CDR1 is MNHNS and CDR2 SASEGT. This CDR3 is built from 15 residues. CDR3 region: CASSGAVTSSDTQYF. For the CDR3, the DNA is TGTGCCAGCAGTGGGGCAGTTACCAGTTCCGATACGCAGTATTTT.

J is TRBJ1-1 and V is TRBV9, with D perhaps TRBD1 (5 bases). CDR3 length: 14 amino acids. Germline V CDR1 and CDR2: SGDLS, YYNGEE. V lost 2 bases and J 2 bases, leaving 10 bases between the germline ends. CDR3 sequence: CASSVVQDNTEAFF. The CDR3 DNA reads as TGTGCCAGCAGCGTTGTACAGGATAACACTGAAGCTTTCTTT.

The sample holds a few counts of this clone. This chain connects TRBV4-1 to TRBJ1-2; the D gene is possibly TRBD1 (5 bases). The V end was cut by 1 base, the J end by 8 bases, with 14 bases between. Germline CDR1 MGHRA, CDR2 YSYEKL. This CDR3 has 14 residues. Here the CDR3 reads CASSQVGALLGYTF. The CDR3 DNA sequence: TGCGCCAGCAGCCAAGTCGGGGCCCTACTAGGCTACACCTTC.

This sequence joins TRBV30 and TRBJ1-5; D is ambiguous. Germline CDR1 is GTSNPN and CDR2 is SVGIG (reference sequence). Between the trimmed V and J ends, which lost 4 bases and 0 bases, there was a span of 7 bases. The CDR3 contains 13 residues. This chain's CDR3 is CAWNGVSNQPQHF. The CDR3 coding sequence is TGTGCCTGGAACGGCGTTAGCAATCAGCCCCAGCATTTT.

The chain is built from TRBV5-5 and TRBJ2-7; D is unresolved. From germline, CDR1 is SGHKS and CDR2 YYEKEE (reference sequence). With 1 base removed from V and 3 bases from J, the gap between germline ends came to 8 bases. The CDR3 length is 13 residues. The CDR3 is CASSLITGYEQYF. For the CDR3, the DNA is TGTGCCAGCAGCTTGATTACGGGCTACGAGCAGTACTTC.

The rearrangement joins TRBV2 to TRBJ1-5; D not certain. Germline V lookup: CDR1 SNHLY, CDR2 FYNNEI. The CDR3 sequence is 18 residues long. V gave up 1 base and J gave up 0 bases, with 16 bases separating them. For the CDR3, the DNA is TGTGCCAGCAGTGAAGAGGATGTGGGGAGGTATAGCAATCAGCCCCAGCATTTT. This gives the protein CASSEEDVGRYSNQPQHF.